This T cell receptor (beta chain) originates from a study of cytomegalovirus exposure and HLA in healthy donors. General study points: A later analysis revealed that TCR association rates differed between HLA loci, peaking at DRB1 and bottoming out at HLA-C. It was shown in a later analysis that HLA-associated TCR beta chains were more clonally expanded than other, equally common chains. The study assumed roughly uniform donor sequencing depth for presence/absence analyses.

Both 60 Vbeta primers and 13 Jbeta primers went into the PCR. Per the original methods: Some 12 million shared chains were among the about 80 million unique TCR beta chains that a later analysis counted. Profiled with immunoSEQ multiplex PCR; TCRdb holds only in-frame clones, not every one. V and J calls and clone size are those listed in that table; D and trimming were worked out from the DNA. The sample comprises about 54,000 clones, approximately 86% of which are singletons, and roughly 3.2% rests with the top ten. A word on this clone: What it binds is not known.

This TCR derives from a woman aged 18-29 years in good health and CMV-seronegative. Sequenced: PBMCs.

The chain's CDR3 is CASSNTGSYEQYF. Written as DNA, the CDR3 is TGTGCCAGTAGTAATACAGGGTCTTACGAGCAGTACTTC. V is TRBV19 and J is TRBJ2-7, with a tentative D call TRBD1 (6 bases). The V gene lost 4 bases and the J gene lost 4 bases, with 11 bases spanning the gap. The V gene's germline CDR1 is LNHDA and CDR2 SQIVND (reference sequence). This CDR3 comprises 13 residues.